The 10 T cell receptor beta chains below come from one sample, sequenced in a study of blood T cells in healthy people across ages. Sample-barcoded 5' priming and a J-beta primer mix drove a second PCR of roughly 7 to 11 cycles. TCRdb redid the calling of the 5' RACE reads with MiXCR, one entry per CDR3 protein. The sample lists 1.5 million to 2 million distinct CDR3 sequences; 40% to 55% were seen once. The specimen sequenced was blood. These receptors all stem from a woman in her 40s in good health.

This clonotype has more than one count but fewer than ten. This chain links TRBV4-3 with TRBJ1-2; weak D call: TRBD1 (6 bases). Trimming stripped 1 base from V and 4 bases from J, with 10 bases between. The CDR3 extends over 14 amino acids. Germline assignment: CDR1 LGHNA and CDR2 YSLEER. The CDR3 loop reads CASSQAGGPYGYTF. In DNA, the CDR3 is TGCGCCAGCAGCCAAGCTGGGGGCCCCTATGGCTACACCTTC.

The rearrangement links TRBV11-2 to TRBJ2-1; tentatively, D is TRBD1 (5 bases). Near its end, the DNA agrees better with TRBJ2-7, so the J call may be wrong. This CDR3 comprises 15 residues. The germline CDR1 and CDR2 sequences are SGHAT and FQNNGV. CDR3 amino acids: CASSRQRSSYNEQYF. DNA for the CDR3: TGTGCCAGCAGCCGACAGAGGAGCTCCTACAATGAGCAGTACTTC.

This clonotype was observed a few times. The chain employs TRBV7-9 and TRBJ2-7; no clear D. Per germline, CDR1 SEHNR and CDR2 FQNEAQ (reference sequence). V gave up 2 bases and J gave up 0 bases, with 8 bases separating them. The CDR3 length is 14 residues. CDR3 in DNA: TGTGCCAGCAGCTTAAATGCAGTCTCCTACGAGCAGTACTTC. This gives the protein CASSLNAVSYEQYF. Based on the CDR3 plus reference TRBV7-9 and TRBJ2-7, the full variable domain is DTGVSQNPRHKITKRGQNVTFRCDPISEHNRLYWYRQTLGQGPEFLTYFQNEAQLEKSRLLSDRFSAERPKGSFSTLEIQRTEQGDSAMYLCASSLNAVSYEQYFGPGTRLTVT.

The genes are TRBV11-2 and TRBJ2-3, with 7 bases aligning to TRBD2. The germline CDR1 and CDR2 sequences are SGHAT and FQNNGV. The length of the CDR3 is 14 residues. The V gene end was trimmed by 4 bases and the J gene end by 5 bases; junction bases not matched to a gene: 6. The CDR3 region is CASSYGGGGDTQYF. CDR3 coding DNA: TGTGCCAGCAGCTACGGCGGGGGAGGAGATACGCAGTATTTT.

This chain uses TRBV4-3 with TRBJ2-1, with 11 bases lining up with TRBD2. The CDR3 is 20 amino acids. The trim removed 0 bases at V and 1 base at J, leaving 11 bases unmatched. The germline V gene has CDR1 LGHNA and CDR2 YSLEER. The DNA of the CDR3 is TGCGCCAGCAGCCAAGATAGAGTAGCGGGGGGGCCCCCGTCCTACAATGAGCAGTTCTTC. Encoded protein: CASSQDRVAGGPPSYNEQFF.

The chain joins TRBV9 to TRBJ2-5; 8 bases line up with TRBD2. The J segment lost 4 bases and the V segment lost 0 bases, leaving 8 bases of the junction unmatched. CDR3 length: 16 amino acids. CDR1 SGDLS and CDR2 YYNGEE come from the germline V gene. CDR3 DNA: TGTGCCAGCAGCGTAGCGGGCGGGAGGAGCGGAGAGACCCAGTACTTC. Its protein is CASSVAGGRSGETQYF.

The genes are TRBV6-6 and TRBJ1-5; TRBD1 might be the D (5 bases). From germline, CDR1 is MNHNY and CDR2 SVGAGI (reference sequence). The CDR3 is made up of 17 amino acids. V was cut by 0 bases and J by 7 bases, with 19 bases left in between. CDR3 in amino acids: CASSYSPGQGGVQPQHF. DNA for the CDR3: TGTGCCAGCAGTTACTCCCCCGGGCAGGGTGGTGTGCAGCCCCAGCATTTT.

This clonotype was detected only a few times. The chain joins TRBV6-5 to TRBJ2-4; TRBD1 agrees at 8 bases. The V gene's germline CDR1 is MNHEY and CDR2 SVGAGI. V shed 6 bases, J shed 0 bases, and the junction held 4 bases outside the gene matches. The CDR3 runs 15 residues. CDR3 coding DNA: TGTGCCAGCAGCAACAGGGGGGTAGCCAAAAACATTCAGTACTTC. Translating gives CASSNRGVAKNIQYF.

The V gene is TRBV2, the J gene TRBJ1-2, with TRBD1 identical over 7 bases. The CDR3 loop spans 13 amino acids. With 10 bases clipped from V and 8 bases from J, the junction kept 13 bases outside the gene matches. Germline lookup yields CDR1 SNHLY and CDR2 FYNNEI. The CDR3 region is CATQSQGLLGYTF. The CDR3 nucleotides read TGTGCCACACAGTCACAGGGGTTGCTGGGCTACACCTTC.

This clonotype was observed a few times. The chain carries TRBV9 and TRBJ1-6, with a tentative D call TRBD1 (5 bases). Germline CDR1 SGDLS, CDR2 YYNGEE. Trimming shortened V by 4 bases and J by 4 bases, and 9 bases separated the two germline ends. The CDR3 covers 14 residues. The CDR3 region is CASSTRVYNSPLHF. CDR3 DNA sequence: TGTGCCAGCAGCACCAGGGTATATAATTCACCCCTCCACTTT.